This entry lists 32 T cell receptor beta chains sequenced from one sample in a study of blood T cell repertoires in COVID-19. The protocol was immunoSEQ multiplex PCR, while the TCRdb copy is restricted to in-frame clones and leaves out a portion. The table shows approximately 360,000 clones, with over 75% occurring only once. The material sequenced was PBMCs or T cells enriched from blood (not recorded which). Receptor source: a woman aged 25 to 39 with acute COVID-19.

The chain joins TRBV30 to TRBJ1-3; D gene uncertain. Trimming cost V 3 bases and J 0 bases, with 6 bases left between them. This CDR3 spans 13 amino acids. Germline CDR1 reads GTSNPN; CDR2 reads SVGIG (reference sequence). Here the CDR3 reads CAWRHVSGNTIYF. The CDR3 bases are TGTGCCTGGAGACATGTCTCTGGAAACACCATATATTTT.

V is TRBV7-9 and J is TRBJ2-7; 11 bases match TRBD1. CDR3 length equals 17 residues. J gave up 0 bases and V 3 bases, and 7 bases lay outside the gene matches. CDR1 is SEHNR and CDR2 is FQNEAQ in the germline V gene (reference sequence). In DNA, the CDR3 is TGTGCCAGCAGCTTTAGGCCTGGACAGGGGGCCTCCTACGAGCAGTACTTC. It codes for CASSFRPGQGASYEQYF.

The V gene is TRBV19, the J gene TRBJ1-1; tentative D call: TRBD1 (6 bases). The V end was cut by 7 bases, the J end by 4 bases, with 16 bases between. The germline gives CDR1 LNHDA, CDR2 SQIVND (reference sequence). The CDR3 has 14 amino acids. Here the CDR3 reads CASTIGGAGTEAFF. CDR3 DNA sequence: TGTGCCAGTACAATAGGGGGGGCTGGCACTGAAGCTTTCTTT.

The DNA of the CDR3 is TGTGCCAGCAGCGCCGACGATAGAGGACAGGGAGAGACCCAGTACTTC. It encodes CASSADDRGQGETQYF. The rearrangement links TRBV7-9 to TRBJ2-5, with 8 bases aligning to TRBD1. The germline V gene encodes CDR1 SEHNR and CDR2 FQNEAQ (reference sequence). This CDR3 is built from 16 residues. Trimming cost V 5 bases and J 4 bases; bases outside gene matches: 12.

The chain has TRBV11-2 and TRBJ2-7; tentative D call: TRBD1 (6 bases). Germline values: CDR1 SGHAT, CDR2 FQNNGV. The V gene lost 4 bases and the J gene lost 3 bases, with 10 bases spanning the gap. This CDR3 has 13 residues. This CDR3 is CASSSDSVYEQYF. The CDR3 nucleotides read TGTGCCAGCAGCTCGGACAGTGTCTACGAGCAGTACTTC.

The rearrangement uses TRBV19 and TRBJ2-5; tentative D call: TRBD1 (6 bases). The ends were cut back, 4 bases at V and 4 bases at J, with 13 bases in the middle. The germline CDR1 and CDR2 sequences are LNHDA and SQIVND (reference sequence). The CDR3 is made up of 14 amino acids. The CDR3: CASSKQGLGETQYF. The CDR3 region has the DNA TGTGCCAGTAGTAAGCAGGGGTTGGGAGAGACCCAGTACTTC. Filled out from reference TRBV19 and TRBJ2-5, the complete variable domain reads DGGITQSPKYLFRKEGQNVTLSCEQNLNHDAMYWYRQDPGQGLRLIYYSQIVNDFQKGDIAEGYSVSREKKESFPLTVTSAQKNPTAFYLCASSKQGLGETQYFGPGTRLLVL.

This chain links TRBV27 with TRBJ2-7; TRBD2 matches 7 bases. The CDR3 runs to 14 residues. Germline V CDR1 and CDR2: MNHEY, SMNVEV (reference sequence). The V and J ends lost 6 bases and 0 bases, in that order; junction bases with no gene match: 5. DNA of the CDR3: TGTGCCAGCAGACAGCGGGGATTCTCCTACGAGCAGTACTTC. This encodes CASRQRGFSYEQYF.

The gene calls are TRBV28 and TRBJ1-1; 7 nucleotides line up with TRBD1. J was trimmed by 6 bases and V by 2 bases; bases with no gene match: 3. CDR1 is MDHEN and CDR2 is SYDVKM in the germline V gene. CDR3 length: 13 residues. CDR3 loop: CASSLQGEAEAFF. The CDR3, as DNA: TGTGCCAGCAGTTTACAGGGGGAAGCTGAAGCTTTCTTT.

The gene calls are TRBV30 and TRBJ2-3; D possibly corresponds to TRBD1 (5 bases). CDR1 is GTSNPN and CDR2 is SVGIG in the germline V gene (reference sequence). CDR3 length equals 12 residues. The germline V and J ends were trimmed by 5 bases and 4 bases, with 10 bases remaining between them. The CDR3 is CAWGASPDTQYF. In nucleotides, the CDR3 is TGTGCCTGGGGGGCCTCCCCAGATACGCAGTATTTT.

V usage is TRBV29-1 and J usage is TRBJ2-3; TRBD2 aligns across 7 bases. The J segment lost 11 bases and the V segment lost 7 bases, leaving 18 bases of the junction unmatched. This CDR3 spans 14 amino acids. Germline V gene sequence: CDR1 SQVTM, CDR2 ANQGSEA. The CDR3 here is CSAVPFSSGGGQYF. As DNA, the CDR3 is TGCAGCGCCGTACCCTTTTCTAGCGGAGGAGGGCAGTATTTT.

The gene calls are TRBV23-1 and TRBJ2-7; D call uncertain. TRBV23-1 is noted as an ORF with a role that remains uncertain. The CDR3 covers 14 residues. Deletions cut 11 bases from V and 0 bases from J, with 17 bases between. DNA for the CDR3: TGCGCCGCCCCCCTCGGTGGTCCCTCCTACGAGCAGTACTTC. Its translation: CAAPLGGPSYEQYF.

J is TRBJ2-2 and V is TRBV6-5, with 9 bases identical to TRBD2. Germline values: CDR1 MNHEY, CDR2 SVGAGI. CDR3 length equals 16 residues. V lost 2 bases to trimming and J lost 2 bases; unmatched junction nucleotides: 3. This chain's CDR3 is CASSYKAGGNTGELFF. In nucleotides, the CDR3 is TGTGCCAGCAGTTACAAAGCGGGGGGCAACACCGGGGAGCTGTTTTTT.

The J gene is TRBJ1-2, the V gene TRBV5-1, with 7 bases aligning to TRBD1. CDR1 and CDR2 from the germline V gene are SGHRS and YFSETQ. The CDR3 loop spans 14 amino acids. The junction had 4 bases not matched to a gene; V was cut back by 0 bases and J by 5 bases. CDR3 region: CASSLEGRGYGYTF. The DNA for the CDR3 is TGCGCCAGCAGCTTGGAGGGCAGGGGGTATGGCTACACCTTC.

The chain has TRBV4-1 and TRBJ1-3, with 8 nucleotides matching TRBD1. Trimming took 5 bases from V and 3 from J; bases not matched to a gene: 6. The germline V gene has CDR1 MGHRA and CDR2 YSYEKL. CDR3 size: 15 residues. The CDR3 here is CASSDPRGLGNTIYF. For the CDR3, the DNA is TGCGCCAGCAGCGATCCCAGGGGGCTTGGAAACACCATATATTTT.

This chain connects TRBV3-1 (or the pseudogene TRBV3-2) to TRBJ2-7; a possible D gene is TRBD1 (5 bases). The V and J ends lost 4 bases and 1 base respectively, with 8 bases between them. This CDR3 is 13 amino acids long. Germline lookup yields CDR1 LGHDT and CDR2 YNNKEL (reference sequence). CDR3 sequence (DNA): TGTGCCAGCAGCCTGGGGCAGTCCTACGAGCAGTACTTC. This translates into CASSLGQSYEQYF.

The genes are TRBV19 and TRBJ1-5, with TRBD1 identical over 12 bases. Germline V lookup: CDR1 LNHDA, CDR2 SQIVND (reference sequence). The length of the CDR3 is 14 residues. The V gene end was trimmed by 8 bases and the J gene end by 6 bases; junction bases not matched to a gene: 5. The CDR3 DNA sequence: TGTGCCAGTTGGGACAGGGGGCAGGGTCAGCCCCAGCATTTT. Encoded protein: CASWDRGQGQPQHF.

V and J are TRBV6-5 and TRBJ1-1; D not resolved. This CDR3 has 11 residues. Trimming cost V 7 bases and J 7 bases, with 10 bases left between them. The germline V gene encodes CDR1 MNHEY and CDR2 SVGAGI. The CDR3 reads CASISRVEAFF. The DNA of the CDR3 is TGTGCCAGCATCTCTCGGGTTGAAGCTTTCTTT.

The chain carries TRBV5-8 and TRBJ1-1, with 7 bases identical to TRBD1. The CDR3 is 16 amino acids. In germline, CDR1 is SGHTS, CDR2 YDEGEE. The V segment lost 6 bases and the J segment 6 bases; nucleotides outside the gene matches: 17. CDR3 amino acids: CASTRPGQTFYPEAFF. CDR3 DNA: TGTGCCAGCACCCGTCCGGGACAGACTTTTTATCCTGAAGCTTTCTTT. Supplemented by reference TRBV5-8 and TRBJ1-1, the full variable domain reads EAGVTQSPTHLIKTRGQQATLRCSPISGHTSVYWYQQALGLGLQFLLWYDEGEERNRGNFPPRFSGRQFPNYSSELNVNALELEDSALYLCASTRPGQTFYPEAFFGQGTRLTVV.

The chain combines TRBV9 with TRBJ1-3, with D hard to call. This CDR3 is 14 amino acids long. The V gene lost 4 bases and the J gene lost 4 bases, with 12 bases spanning the gap. CDR1 and CDR2 from the germline V gene are SGDLS and YYNGEE. CDR3 in DNA: TGTGCCAGCAGCTCCCAAGCGGTCGGAAACACCATATATTTT. It translates to CASSSQAVGNTIYF.

This chain joins TRBV21-1 and TRBJ2-4; the D segment call TRBD2 is taken from the table without a DNA check. TRBV21-1 is labeled a pseudogene. The CDR3 length is 18 residues. CDR3 bases: TGTGCCAGCAGCAAAGAGGAGCGGATTACCTTAGCCAAAAACATTCAGTACTTC. Amino acids: CASSKEERITLAKNIQYF.

This rearrangement joins TRBV24-1 to TRBJ1-2; 9 bases agree with TRBD1. The CDR3 loop spans 15 amino acids. Germline CDR1 reads KGHDR; CDR2 reads SFDVKD. With V trimmed by 1 base and J by 2 bases, 1 base remained unmatched. The CDR3 loop is CATSDFGQGNYGYTF. The CDR3 DNA follows: TGTGCCACCAGTGATTTTGGACAGGGGAACTATGGCTACACCTTC.

The chain links TRBV30 to TRBJ1-2, with TRBD1 as a possible D gene (5 bases). CDR3 size: 13 residues. The V end lost 0 bases, the J end lost 7 bases, and 12 bases lay between the germline ends. Germline V gene sequence: CDR1 GTSNPN, CDR2 SVGIG (reference sequence). The CDR3 protein is CAWSVTGGSGYTF. In DNA form, the CDR3 reads TGTGCCTGGAGTGTAACCGGGGGAAGTGGCTACACCTTC.

This chain connects TRBV5-1 to TRBJ2-7, with TRBD1 matching over 8 bases. Germline trimming cut 0 bases from V and 2 bases from J; bases unmatched to any gene: 10. The CDR3 is made up of 17 amino acids. Germline-derived CDR1 and CDR2 are SGHRS and YFSETQ. As DNA, the CDR3 is TGCGCCAGCAGCTTGGTTGTTGTTGGACAGGGAACCTACGAGCAGTACTTC. This sequence encodes CASSLVVVGQGTYEQYF. Full variable domain (missing parts from reference TRBV5-1 and TRBJ2-7): KAGVTQTPRYLIKTRGQQVTLSCSPISGHRSVSWYQQTPGQGLQFLFEYFSETQRNKGNFPGRFSGRQFSNSRSEMNVSTLELGDSALYLCASSLVVVGQGTYEQYFGPGTRLTVT.

This rearrangement joins TRBV12-5 to TRBJ1-5, with TRBD1 matching 11 bases. The CDR3 has 19 amino acids. Losses at the gene ends were 3 bases for V and 4 bases for J; bases not matched to a gene: 14. Germline V lookup: CDR1 LGHNT, CDR2 FRNRAP. The CDR3 DNA sequence: TGTGCTAGTGGTTTTATCTTCCTCGGGACAGGGGGGACAAATCAGCCCCAGCATTTT. Residues: CASGFIFLGTGGTNQPQHF.

This chain uses TRBV5-1 with TRBJ1-4; a weak D match, TRBD1 (5 bases). The CDR3 loop spans 16 amino acids. Germline-derived CDR1 and CDR2 are SGHRS and YFSETQ. Trimming removed 3 bases at V and 2 bases at J, with 14 bases between. The CDR3 bases are TGCGCCAGCAGCTCATCCCCCCAGGGTACTAATGAAAAACTGTTTTTT. Translating gives CASSSSPQGTNEKLFF.

This sequence joins TRBV5-4 and TRBJ2-7, with a tentative D call TRBD1 (6 bases). V lost 4 bases and J lost 1, with 9 bases in between. The CDR3 covers 13 residues. From germline, CDR1 is SGHNT and CDR2 YYREEE (reference sequence). CDR3 in amino acids: CASSRGRSYEQYF. DNA for the CDR3: TGTGCCAGCAGCAGGGGGAGATCCTACGAGCAGTACTTC. Full variable domain (outside the CDR3, taken from reference TRBV5-4 and TRBJ2-7): ETGVTQSPTHLIKTRGQQVTLRCSSQSGHNTVSWYQQALGQGPQFIFQYYREEENGRGNFPPRFSGLQFPNYSSELNVNALELDDSALYLCASSRGRSYEQYFGPGTRLTVT.

The chain links TRBV5-5 to TRBJ2-7; 7 bases agree with TRBD1. CDR3 size: 14 residues. CDR1 is SGHKS, CDR2 YYEKEE, per germline (reference sequence). Trimming took 5 bases from V and 6 from J; bases not matched to a gene: 11. The CDR3 coding sequence is TGTGCCAGCAGAGAGGGACAGCCGGCGGGCGAGCAGTACTTC. Translating gives CASREGQPAGEQYF.

At least ten counts were recorded for this clone. The CDR3 nucleotides read TGTGCCAGCAGCGTAGCGGGACACCTCGGAGATTACGAGCAGTACTTC. Protein product: CASSVAGHLGDYEQYF. The gene calls are TRBV9 and TRBJ2-7; possibly TRBD1 for D (6 bases). This CDR3 has 16 amino acids. Germline lookup yields CDR1 SGDLS and CDR2 YYNGEE. V lost 0 bases and J lost 4, with 17 bases in between. The full variable domain, completed using reference TRBV9 and TRBJ2-7, is DSGVTQTPKHLITATGQRVTLRCSPRSGDLSVYWYQQSLDQGLQFLIQYYNGEERAKGNILERFSAQQFPDLHSELNLSSLELGDSALYFCASSVAGHLGDYEQYFGPGTRLTVT.

The V gene is TRBV19, the J gene TRBJ1-2; tentative D call: TRBD1 (6 bases). The CDR3 contains 14 residues. Trimming removed 4 bases at V and 4 bases at J, with 13 bases between. Germline CDR1 LNHDA, CDR2 SQIVND (reference sequence). The CDR3: CASSNIPGAYGYTF. The CDR3 DNA sequence: TGTGCCAGTAGTAACATTCCAGGGGCCTATGGCTACACCTTC. The full variable domain, its missing parts supplied by reference TRBV19 and TRBJ1-2, is DGGITQSPKYLFRKEGQNVTLSCEQNLNHDAMYWYRQDPGQGLRLIYYSQIVNDFQKGDIAEGYSVSREKKESFPLTVTSAQKNPTAFYLCASSNIPGAYGYTFGSGTRLTVV.

This clone was seen a few times. The chain has TRBV5-8 and TRBJ1-3; possibly TRBD1 for D (5 bases). The V end lost 1 base, the J end lost 2 bases, and 7 bases lay between the germline ends. The CDR3 spans 14 residues. Germline values: CDR1 SGHTS, CDR2 YDEGEE. CDR3 protein: CASSLRGTGNTIYF. The CDR3 DNA reads TGTGCCAGCAGCTTGCGGGGGACTGGAAACACCATATATTTT.

V and J are TRBV6-1 and TRBJ2-3, with 7 nucleotides matching TRBD2. Germline V lookup: CDR1 MNHNS, CDR2 SASEGT. CDR3 length: 15 residues. J lost 4 bases, V lost 3 bases, and 7 bases had no gene match. CDR3 sequence (DNA): TGTGCCAGCAGTGAGTTGGGGGGGAGCGCAGATACGCAGTATTTT. It codes for CASSELGGSADTQYF.

The chain combines TRBV19 with TRBJ1-5; D gene uncertain. CDR1 and CDR2 from the germline V gene are LNHDA and SQIVND (reference sequence). V was trimmed by 3 bases and J by 6 bases, leaving 15 bases between them. This CDR3 has 15 residues. The CDR3 DNA reads TGTGCCAGTAGTATCTTCTTATTAGGGAGTCAGCCCCAGCATTTT. Encoded protein: CASSIFLLGSQPQHF.